The next 27 T cell receptor beta chains were all read from a single sample in a study of shared clonotypes between healthy human individuals. The table came from immunoSEQ multiplex PCR; TCRdb's copy has only in-frame clones and leaves some out. This table holds 500,000 to 550,000 clones, 95% to 96% found once. The sequenced sample consisted of naive CD4+ T cells sorted from blood. Subset described: CD45RA+ positively selected. All receptors derive from a woman aged 30 to 39 in good health.

V is TRBV5-1 and J is TRBJ2-5, with 7 bases aligning to TRBD1. This CDR3 spans 18 amino acids. V dropped 3 bases and J dropped 4; count of bases not matched to a gene: 18. In germline, CDR1 is SGHRS, CDR2 YFSETQ. The CDR3 spells CASSSTYTRAGGRETQYF. The DNA of the CDR3 is TGCGCCAGCAGCTCGACCTACACCCGGGCAGGGGGTAGAGAGACCCAGTACTTC.

This clone was seen a single time. The CDR3 sequence is CASVAGEYNEQFF. The CDR3 DNA reads TGTGCCAGCGTAGCGGGAGAGTACAATGAGCAGTTCTTC. The chain joins TRBV28 to TRBJ2-1; 9 bases agree with TRBD2. Germline V CDR1 and CDR2: MDHEN, SYDVKM. V trimming: 8 bases; J trimming: 4 bases; junction bases outside the gene matches: 3. The CDR3 consists of 13 residues.

The chain uses TRBV4-2 and TRBJ2-3, with 14 nucleotides matching TRBD2. V was clipped by 5 bases and J by 5 bases; unmatched bases: 9. This CDR3 comprises 17 residues. The V gene's germline CDR1 is LGHNA and CDR2 YNFKEQ. CDR3: CASSATGTSGSGDTQYF. Written as DNA, the CDR3 is TGTGCCAGCAGCGCAACCGGGACTAGCGGGAGCGGAGATACGCAGTATTTT.

The J gene is TRBJ1-2, the V gene TRBV7-2; D gene unclear. Germline V lookup: CDR1 SGHTA, CDR2 FQGNSA. V lost 3 bases, J lost 5 bases, and 10 bases lay in between. The CDR3 spans 13 residues. The CDR3 coding sequence is TGTGCCAGCAGCTTCTCTATAGCATATGGCTACACCTTC. Its protein product is CASSFSIAYGYTF.

V gene TRBV21-1 combines with J gene TRBJ1-2. TRBV21-1 constitutes a pseudogene. The CDR3 is 16 amino acids. The CDR3 spells CASSKVGCRSYYGYTF. CDR3 nucleotides: TGTGCCAGCAGCAAAGTGGGGTGTAGAAGTTACTATGGCTACACCTTC.

V usage is TRBV6-1 and J usage is TRBJ2-7; a weak D match, TRBD1 (5 bases). CDR3 length: 13 amino acids. CDR1 is MNHNS and CDR2 is SASEGT in the germline V gene. Trimming took off 2 bases at V and 5 bases at J, with 10 bases between the two ends. CDR3 nucleotides: TGTGCCAGCAGTGAACAGGGTTCGAACGAGCAGTACTTC. It yields the protein CASSEQGSNEQYF.

V gene TRBV5-1 combines with J gene TRBJ1-2; D may be TRBD1 (5 bases). The CDR3 is 15 residues long. V lost 5 bases and J lost 6, with 20 bases in between. Germline V CDR1 and CDR2: SGHRS, YFSETQ. The CDR3 bases are TGCGCCAGCAGGGGGGATGATTGGGGAAAGGATGGCTACACCTTC. This codes for CASRGDDWGKDGYTF.

There are a few counts of this clone. This chain connects TRBV5-1 to TRBJ2-7, with D possibly being TRBD2 (6 bases). This CDR3 is 14 amino acids long. CDR1 is SGHRS and CDR2 is YFSETQ in the germline V gene. The V and J ends lost 4 bases and 3 bases respectively, with 14 bases between them. This CDR3 reads CASSPRGESYEQYF. CDR3 coding DNA: TGCGCCAGCAGCCCCCGCGGGGAAAGCTACGAGCAGTACTTC. Drawing the rest from reference TRBV5-1 and TRBJ2-7, the complete variable domain is KAGVTQTPRYLIKTRGQQVTLSCSPISGHRSVSWYQQTPGQGLQFLFEYFSETQRNKGNFPGRFSGRQFSNSRSEMNVSTLELGDSALYLCASSPRGESYEQYFGPGTRLTVT.

J is TRBJ1-3 and V is TRBV6-1, with D uncertain. The CDR3 length is 14 residues. Germline CDR1 reads MNHNS; CDR2 reads SASEGT. Between the trimmed V and J ends, which lost 1 base and 0 bases, there was a span of 4 bases. This CDR3 reads CASSEEISGNTIYF. The CDR3 DNA follows: TGTGCCAGCAGTGAAGAGATCTCTGGAAACACCATATATTTT.

The chain carries TRBV28 and TRBJ2-1, with D possibly matching TRBD2 (6 bases). Germline V gene sequence: CDR1 MDHEN, CDR2 SYDVKM. The CDR3 loop spans 13 amino acids. V was shortened by 8 bases and J by 6 bases, with 14 bases between the two germline ends. The CDR3, as DNA: TGTGCCAGCGGGCCGGGACTTCCCAATGAGCAGTTCTTC. Translating it yields CASGPGLPNEQFF.

The V and J genes are TRBV7-2 and TRBJ2-1, with 10 bases identical to TRBD1. The J segment lost 6 bases and the V segment lost 2 bases, leaving 4 bases of the junction unmatched. The CDR3 spans 15 residues. Germline V gene sequence: CDR1 SGHTA, CDR2 FQGNSA. The CDR3 coding sequence is TGTGCCAGCAGCTTATTTGGGACAGGGGTCAATGAGCAGTTCTTC. This translates into CASSLFGTGVNEQFF.

This chain joins TRBV6-1 and TRBJ1-5; D is ambiguous. V lost 2 bases and J 4 bases, leaving 9 bases between the germline ends. The CDR3 runs 14 residues. Germline V gives CDR1 MNHNS, CDR2 SASEGT. The CDR3 region has the DNA TGTGCCAGCAGTGAAACGGTAAGGAATCAGCCCCAGCATTTT. Encoded protein: CASSETVRNQPQHF.

V usage is TRBV2 and J usage is TRBJ2-5; 7 positions match TRBD1. CDR1 and CDR2 from the germline V gene are SNHLY and FYNNEI. Germline trimming cut 6 bases from V and 2 bases from J; bases unmatched to any gene: 15. CDR3 length equals 17 residues. For the CDR3, the DNA is TGTGCCAGCAGAAAAGGGTCGCAGGGGGACCTTCAAGAGACCCAGTACTTC. Translated, it gives CASRKGSQGDLQETQYF.

This sequence joins TRBV28 and TRBJ1-1, with D perhaps TRBD1 (5 bases). The CDR3 consists of 16 residues. V lost 2 bases and J 2 bases, leaving 15 bases between the germline ends. Germline CDR1 is MDHEN and CDR2 is SYDVKM. Here the CDR3 DNA reads TGTGCCAGCAGTTTAGGTGGGGCAGGCGCCAACACTGAAGCTTTCTTT. Protein: CASSLGGAGANTEAFF.

The chain combines TRBV6-6 with TRBJ2-5; D remains unclear. CDR3 size: 12 residues. The germline CDR1 and CDR2 sequences are MNHNY and SVGAGI (reference sequence). The V gene lost 6 bases and the J gene lost 4 bases, with 9 bases spanning the gap. CDR3 sequence reads: CASRARRETQYF. Here the CDR3 DNA reads TGTGCCAGCAGAGCTCGTAGAGAGACCCAGTACTTC.

In the case of this clone: Distinct nucleotide sequences in the sample also encode this CDR3. This chain connects TRBV2 to TRBJ2-3; D is undetermined. The CDR3 consists of 12 residues. V lost 8 bases and J 1 base, leaving 7 bases between the germline ends. CDR1 is SNHLY, CDR2 FYNNEI, per germline. The CDR3 DNA follows: TGTGCCAGCTCCGCGGGCACAGATACGCAGTATTTT. The encoded protein is CASSAGTDTQYF.

The chain joins TRBV2 to TRBJ2-1, with 8 nucleotides matching TRBD1. Germline V gives CDR1 SNHLY, CDR2 FYNNEI. The V gene end was trimmed by 6 bases and the J gene end by 5 bases; junction bases not matched to a gene: 6. The CDR3 has 14 residues. DNA of the CDR3: TGTGCCAGCAGCTGGGGACAGGATAACAATGAGCAGTTCTTC. Protein sequence: CASSWGQDNNEQFF. Full variable domain (missing parts from reference TRBV2 and TRBJ2-1): EPEVTQTPSHQVTQMGQEVILRCVPISNHLYFYWYRQILGQKVEFLVSFYNNEISEKSEIFDDQFSVERPDGSNFTLKIRSTKLEDSAMYFCASSWGQDNNEQFFGPGTRLTVL.

J is TRBJ1-4 and V is TRBV15; D call uncertain. Trimming left V 5 bases short and J 4 bases short, with 8 bases between. The CDR3 loop spans 13 amino acids. The germline V gene encodes CDR1 LNHNV and CDR2 YYDKDF (reference sequence). The CDR3 is CATSGLSNEKLFF. As DNA, the CDR3 is TGTGCCACCAGCGGCCTGAGTAATGAAAAACTGTTTTTT.

The chain employs TRBV7-9 and TRBJ2-1; D is undetermined. The CDR3 spans 12 residues. V lost 1 base and J 10 bases, leaving 8 bases between the germline ends. CDR1 and CDR2 (germline): SEHNR, FQNEAQ (reference sequence). Here the CDR3 reads CASSLVVGEQFF. CDR3 sequence (DNA): TGTGCCAGCAGCTTAGTTGTGGGGGAGCAGTTCTTC.

The rearrangement links TRBV9 to TRBJ1-2, with 10 bases that match TRBD1. Germline V lookup: CDR1 SGDLS, CDR2 YYNGEE. CDR3 length: 16 residues. V shed 4 bases, J shed 3 bases, and the junction held 9 bases outside the gene matches. The CDR3 DNA is TGTGCCAGCAGCCAGGCCGGGACAGGGGTGGACTATGGCTACACCTTC. Translation gives CASSQAGTGVDYGYTF.

The J gene is TRBJ2-1, the V gene TRBV27, with D perhaps matching TRBD1 or TRBD2 (5 bases each). V shed 5 bases and J shed 4 bases, with 18 bases lying between them. The CDR3 spans 16 residues. The germline gives CDR1 MNHEY, CDR2 SMNVEV (reference sequence). CDR3 sequence reads: CASSHPPGPMYNEQFF. The CDR3 coding sequence is TGTGCCAGCAGTCACCCACCGGGACCAATGTACAATGAGCAGTTCTTC.

The chain carries TRBV5-4 and TRBJ2-7; 10 bases align to TRBD1. Losses at the gene ends were 4 bases for V and 2 bases for J; bases not matched to a gene: 6. The CDR3 totals 15 residues. Germline values: CDR1 SGHNT, CDR2 YYREEE (reference sequence). CDR3 residues: CASSIPGQGTYEQYF. CDR3 in DNA: TGTGCCAGCAGCATACCGGGACAGGGGACCTACGAGCAGTACTTC.

The chain has TRBV28 and TRBJ2-1; no clear D. The germline V and J ends were trimmed by 6 bases and 2 bases, with 14 bases remaining between them. The length of the CDR3 is 15 residues. CDR1 MDHEN and CDR2 SYDVKM come from the germline V gene. Written as DNA, the CDR3 is TGTGCCAGCAGGCCCACGGCGGCAACCTACAATGAGCAGTTCTTC. Protein sequence: CASRPTAATYNEQFF. The full variable domain, rest sourced from reference TRBV28 and TRBJ2-1, is DVKVTQSSRYLVKRTGEKVFLECVQDMDHENMFWYRQDPGLGLRLIYFSYDVKMKEKGDIPEGYSVSREKKERFSLILESASTNQTSMYLCASRPTAATYNEQFFGPGTRLTVL.

The rearrangement links TRBV6-4 to TRBJ2-7; 8 bases fit TRBD1. Germline trimming cut 7 bases from V and 0 bases from J; bases unmatched to any gene: 8. The germline V gene encodes CDR1 MRHNA and CDR2 SNTAGT. The CDR3 covers 15 residues. As DNA, the CDR3 is TGTGCCAGCATTACACCGGGACAGGTCTCCTACGAGCAGTACTTC. As protein: CASITPGQVSYEQYF.

The chain combines TRBV28 with TRBJ1-4, with D perhaps TRBD1 (6 bases). The V gene's germline CDR1 is MDHEN and CDR2 SYDVKM. The CDR3 contains 15 residues. V gave up 3 bases and J gave up 5 bases, with 13 bases separating them. The CDR3 is CASSLFDRRNEKLFF. Written as DNA, the CDR3 is TGTGCCAGCAGTTTGTTCGACAGGCGGAATGAAAAACTGTTTTTT.

This clone was recorded once. The J gene is TRBJ2-3, the V gene TRBV19; D ambiguous. The CDR3 consists of 14 residues. Germline values: CDR1 LNHDA, CDR2 SQIVND (reference sequence). The ends were cut back, 2 bases at V and 4 bases at J, with 10 bases in the middle. The DNA for the CDR3 is TGTGCCAGTAGTATAAGGACCCCAGCAGATACGCAGTATTTT. Amino acid sequence: CASSIRTPADTQYF.

The chain employs TRBV10-3 and TRBJ2-5; 8 bases agree with TRBD1. J was trimmed by 5 bases and V by 3 bases; bases with no gene match: 8. This CDR3 comprises 15 residues. Germline CDR1 and CDR2: ENHRY and SYGVKD. CDR3 sequence: CAISENRGSGETQYF. The CDR3 DNA sequence: TGTGCCATCAGTGAAAACAGGGGGAGCGGGGAGACCCAGTACTTC.